The T cell receptor beta chain under discussion was sequenced for a study of beta chain features in type 1 diabetes. Study results and limitations: Insertion counts at VDJ junctions were lower in type 1 diabetes patients, who also showed more deletions there.

The CDR3 is 14 residues long. Trimming took off 0 bases at V and 4 bases at J, with 7 bases between the two ends. Per germline, CDR1 SGDLS and CDR2 YYNGEE. Via the markers CD45RO/CCR7/CD25/CD127/CD95/CD27, stem cell-like memory, regulatory, central memory and naive CD4+ cells were sorted. As for this clone: Its antigen is not identified.

Since all of the isolated RNA was reverse transcribed, expressed TCRB transcripts were what got sequenced. Clones were read by immunoSEQ multiplex PCR, and TCRdb kept only the in-frame ones, dropping some. The sample includes around 430,000 clones, about 30% of them seen just once. The chain employs TRBV9 and TRBJ1-4; no definite D call. The TCR sequence derives from a man aged 18 to 30 in good health. The specimen was naive CD4+ T cells from blood. The CDR3 spells CASSVDMGNEKLFF. In DNA form, the CDR3 reads TGTGCCAGCAGCGTAGATATGGGTAATGAAAAACTGTTTTTT.